This T cell receptor (beta chain) came from a study of blood T cell repertoires in COVID-19. Background on the study: The analysed material was cDNA or gDNA that came from T cells, B-cell-depleted T cells, or PBMCs.

Trimming took 5 bases from V and 5 from J; bases not matched to a gene: 15. CDR3 size: 16 residues. The germline gives CDR1 KGHSH, CDR2 LQKENI. Source study methods: Estimation of nucleated cell counts was performed using reference gene primer amplification. The repertoire was sequenced with immunoSEQ multiplex PCR; TCRdb's copy has only in-frame clones and lacks some. V, J and clone size reflect that table, while D and trimming were determined from the DNA. Here the sample spans 200,000 to 250,000 clones, approximately 86% being singletons. Sequencing was done on a sample of peripheral blood. This TCR derives from a woman in her sixties who had recovered from COVID-19. This chain connects TRBV18 to TRBJ2-7; 7 nucleotides align to TRBD2. The CDR3 is CASSRTWGGISDEQYF. The CDR3 region has the DNA TGTGCCAGCTCAAGAACATGGGGGGGAATTTCCGACGAGCAGTACTTC.